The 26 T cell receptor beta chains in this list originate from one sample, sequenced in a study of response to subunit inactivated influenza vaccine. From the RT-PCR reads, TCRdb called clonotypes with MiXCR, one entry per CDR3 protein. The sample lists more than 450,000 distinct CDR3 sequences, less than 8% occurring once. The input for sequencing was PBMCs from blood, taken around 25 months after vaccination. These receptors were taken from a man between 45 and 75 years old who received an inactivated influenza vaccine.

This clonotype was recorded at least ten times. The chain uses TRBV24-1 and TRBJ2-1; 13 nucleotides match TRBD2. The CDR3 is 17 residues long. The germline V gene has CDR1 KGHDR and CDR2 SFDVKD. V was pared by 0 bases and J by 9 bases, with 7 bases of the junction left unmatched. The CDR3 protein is CATSDLQLAGGPGEQFF. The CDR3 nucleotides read TGTGCCACCAGTGATTTGCAACTAGCGGGGGGGCCGGGTGAGCAGTTCTTC.

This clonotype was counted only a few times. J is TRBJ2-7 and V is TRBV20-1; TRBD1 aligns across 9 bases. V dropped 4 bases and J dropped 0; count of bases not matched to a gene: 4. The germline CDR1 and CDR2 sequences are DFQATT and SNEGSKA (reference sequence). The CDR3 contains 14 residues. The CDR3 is CSATDRGYSYEQYF. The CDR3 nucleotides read TGCAGTGCTACCGACAGGGGGTACTCCTACGAGCAGTACTTC.

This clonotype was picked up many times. CDR3 nucleotides: TGTGCCAGCAGCTTAAGGACAGACAGCTCCTACGAGCAGTACTTC. Translating gives CASSLRTDSSYEQYF. The chain uses TRBV28 and TRBJ2-7; tentative D call: TRBD1 (6 bases). V lost 6 bases, J lost 0 bases, and 15 bases lay in between. Germline lookup yields CDR1 MDHEN and CDR2 SYDVKM. The CDR3 sequence is 15 residues long.

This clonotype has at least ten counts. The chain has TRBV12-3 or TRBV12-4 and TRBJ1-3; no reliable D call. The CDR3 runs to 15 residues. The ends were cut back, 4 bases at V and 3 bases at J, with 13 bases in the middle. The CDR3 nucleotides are TGTGCCAGCAGTTCACCGGGAGGTGGTGGAAACACCATATATTTT. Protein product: CASSSPGGGGNTIYF.

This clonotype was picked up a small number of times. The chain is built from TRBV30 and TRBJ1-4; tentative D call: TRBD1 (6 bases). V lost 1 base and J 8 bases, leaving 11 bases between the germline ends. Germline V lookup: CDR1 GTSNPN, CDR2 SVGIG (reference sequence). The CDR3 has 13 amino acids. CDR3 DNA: TGTGCCTGGAGTGGAAGCGACAGGGAAAAACTGTTTTTT. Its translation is CAWSGSDREKLFF.

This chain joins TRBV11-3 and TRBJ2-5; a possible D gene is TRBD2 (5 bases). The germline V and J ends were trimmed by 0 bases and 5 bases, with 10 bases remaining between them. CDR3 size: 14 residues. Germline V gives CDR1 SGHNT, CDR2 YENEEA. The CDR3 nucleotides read TGTGCCAGCAGCTTAGACGGGGAACGGGAGACCCAGTACTTC. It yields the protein CASSLDGERETQYF. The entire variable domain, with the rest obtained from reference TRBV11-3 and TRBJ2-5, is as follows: EAGVVQSPRYKIIEKKQPVAFWCNPISGHNTLYWYLQNLGQGPELLIRYENEEAVDDSQLPKDRFSAERLKGVDSTLKIQPAELGDSAVYLCASSLDGERETQYFGPGTRLLVL.

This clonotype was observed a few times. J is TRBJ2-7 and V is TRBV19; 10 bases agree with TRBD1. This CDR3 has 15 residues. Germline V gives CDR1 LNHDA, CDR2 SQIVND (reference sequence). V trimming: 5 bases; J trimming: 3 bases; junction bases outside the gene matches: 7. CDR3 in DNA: TGTGCCAGTAGTGACTGGACAGGGGGTAGCTACGAGCAGTACTTC. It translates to CASSDWTGGSYEQYF.

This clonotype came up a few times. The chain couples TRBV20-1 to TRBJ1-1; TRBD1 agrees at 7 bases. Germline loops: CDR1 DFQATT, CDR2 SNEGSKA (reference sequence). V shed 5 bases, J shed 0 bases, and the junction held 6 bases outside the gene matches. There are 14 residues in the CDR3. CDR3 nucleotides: TGCAGTGCTTCGAGGGGGCATGTGAACACTGAAGCTTTCTTT. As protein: CSASRGHVNTEAFF.

For the CDR3, the DNA is TGTGCCAGCAGTTTCGTAAGCGGGAGTTCAACCTACAATGAGCAGTTCTTC. Its translation is CASSFVSGSSTYNEQFF. V is TRBV27 and J is TRBJ2-1, with TRBD2 matching over 8 bases. Per germline, CDR1 MNHEY and CDR2 SMNVEV (reference sequence). V was clipped by 3 bases and J by 2 bases; unmatched bases: 9. The CDR3 is 17 amino acids.

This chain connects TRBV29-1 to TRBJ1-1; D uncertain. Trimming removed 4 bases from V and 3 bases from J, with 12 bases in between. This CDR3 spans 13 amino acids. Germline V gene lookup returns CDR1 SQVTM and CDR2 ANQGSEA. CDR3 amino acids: CSVAGGKDTEAFF. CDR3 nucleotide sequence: TGCAGCGTTGCCGGTGGGAAAGACACTGAAGCTTTCTTT.

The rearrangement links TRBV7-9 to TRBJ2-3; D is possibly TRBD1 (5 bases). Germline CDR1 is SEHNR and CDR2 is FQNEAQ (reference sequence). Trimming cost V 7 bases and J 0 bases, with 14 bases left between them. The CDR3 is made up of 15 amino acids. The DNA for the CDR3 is TGTGCCAGCACGGAGACAGCGTCTAGCACAGATACGCAGTATTTT. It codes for CASTETASSTDTQYF.

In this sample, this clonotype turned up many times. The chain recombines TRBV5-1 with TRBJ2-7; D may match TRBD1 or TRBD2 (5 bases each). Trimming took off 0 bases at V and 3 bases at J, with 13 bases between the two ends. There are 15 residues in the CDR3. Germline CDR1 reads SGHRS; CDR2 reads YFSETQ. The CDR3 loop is CASSLVGDPFYEQYF. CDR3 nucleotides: TGCGCCAGCAGCTTGGTAGGGGACCCCTTCTACGAGCAGTACTTC.

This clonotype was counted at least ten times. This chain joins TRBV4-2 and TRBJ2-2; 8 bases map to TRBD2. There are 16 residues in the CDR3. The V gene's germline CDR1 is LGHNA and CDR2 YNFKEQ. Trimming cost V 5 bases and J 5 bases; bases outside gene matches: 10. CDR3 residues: CASSTFRGGQTGELFF. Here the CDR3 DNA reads TGTGCCAGCAGCACCTTCCGGGGGGGCCAAACCGGGGAGCTGTTTTTT.

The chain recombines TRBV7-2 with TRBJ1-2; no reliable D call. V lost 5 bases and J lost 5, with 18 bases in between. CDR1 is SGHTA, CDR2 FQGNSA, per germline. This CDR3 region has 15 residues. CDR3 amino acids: CASSPGLSPGYGYTF. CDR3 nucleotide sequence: TGTGCCAGCAGCCCTGGCTTGTCCCCGGGTTATGGCTACACCTTC.

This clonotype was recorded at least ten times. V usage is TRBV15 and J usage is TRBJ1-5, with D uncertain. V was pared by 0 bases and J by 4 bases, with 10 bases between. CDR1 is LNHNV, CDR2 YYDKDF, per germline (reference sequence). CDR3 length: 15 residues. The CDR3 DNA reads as TGTGCCACCAGCAGAGAGGGGAACGGTAATCAGCCCCAGCATTTT. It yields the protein CATSREGNGNQPQHF.

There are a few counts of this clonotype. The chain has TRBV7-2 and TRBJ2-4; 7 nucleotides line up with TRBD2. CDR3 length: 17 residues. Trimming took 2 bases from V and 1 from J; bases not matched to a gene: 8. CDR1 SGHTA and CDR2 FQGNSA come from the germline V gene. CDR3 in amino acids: CASSLSASGSAKNIQYF. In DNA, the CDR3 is TGTGCCAGCAGCTTATCGGCTAGCGGAAGCGCCAAAAACATTCAGTACTTC.

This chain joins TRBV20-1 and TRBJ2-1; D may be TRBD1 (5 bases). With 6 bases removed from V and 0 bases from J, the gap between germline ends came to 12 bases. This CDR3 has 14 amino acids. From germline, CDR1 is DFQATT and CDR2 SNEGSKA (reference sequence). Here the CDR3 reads CSALGVSSYNEQFF. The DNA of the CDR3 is TGCAGTGCCCTAGGGGTCTCCTCCTACAATGAGCAGTTCTTC.

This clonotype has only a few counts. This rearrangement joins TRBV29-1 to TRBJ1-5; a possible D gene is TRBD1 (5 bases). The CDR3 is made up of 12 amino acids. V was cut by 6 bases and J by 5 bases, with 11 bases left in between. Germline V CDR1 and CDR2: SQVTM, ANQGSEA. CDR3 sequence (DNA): TGCAGCGTCGGGGACGGTTATCAGCCCCAGCATTTT. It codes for CSVGDGYQPQHF.

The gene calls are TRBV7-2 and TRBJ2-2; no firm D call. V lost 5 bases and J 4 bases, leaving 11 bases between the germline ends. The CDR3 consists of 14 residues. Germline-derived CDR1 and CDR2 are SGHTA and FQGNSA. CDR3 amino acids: CASSPRHGTGELFF. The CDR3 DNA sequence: TGTGCCAGCAGCCCACGGCACGGCACCGGGGAGCTGTTTTTT.

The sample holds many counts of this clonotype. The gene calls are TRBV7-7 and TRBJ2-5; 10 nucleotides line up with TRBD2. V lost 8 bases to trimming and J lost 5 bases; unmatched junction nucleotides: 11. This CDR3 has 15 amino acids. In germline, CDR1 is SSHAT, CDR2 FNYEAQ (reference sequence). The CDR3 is CASASGRALKETQYF. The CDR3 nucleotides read TGTGCCAGCGCCAGCGGGAGGGCCCTTAAGGAGACCCAGTACTTC.

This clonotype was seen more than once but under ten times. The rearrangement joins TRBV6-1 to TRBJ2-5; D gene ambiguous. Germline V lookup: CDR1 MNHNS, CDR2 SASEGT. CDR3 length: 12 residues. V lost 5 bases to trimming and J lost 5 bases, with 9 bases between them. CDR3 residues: CASSNFWETQYF. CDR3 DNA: TGTGCCAGCAGTAACTTTTGGGAGACCCAGTACTTC.

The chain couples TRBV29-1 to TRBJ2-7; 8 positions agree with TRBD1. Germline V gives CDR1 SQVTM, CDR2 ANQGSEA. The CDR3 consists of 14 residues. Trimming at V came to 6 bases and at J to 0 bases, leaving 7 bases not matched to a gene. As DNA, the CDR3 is TGCAGCGTAGGGGACAGGACGTTCTCCTACGAGCAGTACTTC. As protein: CSVGDRTFSYEQYF.

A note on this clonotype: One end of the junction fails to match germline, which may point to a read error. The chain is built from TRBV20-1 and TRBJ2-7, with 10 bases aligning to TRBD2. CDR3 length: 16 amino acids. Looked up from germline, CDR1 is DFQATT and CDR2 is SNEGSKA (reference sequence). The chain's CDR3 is CCASRAPGLASYEQYF. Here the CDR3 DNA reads TGCTGTGCTAGTCGTGCACCGGGACTAGCGTCCTACGAGCAGTACTTC.

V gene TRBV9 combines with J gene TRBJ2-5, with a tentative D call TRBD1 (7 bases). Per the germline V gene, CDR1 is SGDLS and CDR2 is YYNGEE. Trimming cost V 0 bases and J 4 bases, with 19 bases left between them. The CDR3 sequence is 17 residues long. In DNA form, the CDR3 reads TGTGCCAGCAGCGTAGGCCAGGGGGGAGTGTTGGGAGAGACCCAGTACTTC. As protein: CASSVGQGGVLGETQYF.

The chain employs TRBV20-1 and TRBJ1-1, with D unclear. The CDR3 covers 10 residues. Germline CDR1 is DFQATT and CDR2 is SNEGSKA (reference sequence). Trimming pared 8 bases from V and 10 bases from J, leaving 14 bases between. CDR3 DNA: TGCAGTCTTCCGCGGCCGGCAGCTTTCTTT. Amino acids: CSLPRPAAFF.

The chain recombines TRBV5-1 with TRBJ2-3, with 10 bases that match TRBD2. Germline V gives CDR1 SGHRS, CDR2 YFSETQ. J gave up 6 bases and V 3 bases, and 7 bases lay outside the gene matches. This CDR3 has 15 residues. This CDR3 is CASSSAGGPVDTQYF. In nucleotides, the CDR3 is TGCGCCAGCAGCTCAGCGGGGGGGCCCGTCGATACGCAGTATTTT.